Each of the 24 T cell receptor beta chains below was sequenced from the same sample in a study of blood T cell repertoires in COVID-19. Profiling relied on immunoSEQ multiplex PCR, and the TCRdb table lists in-frame clones only, not all of them. The repertoire holds approximately 46,000 clones, more than 65% seen once, with about 4.2% in the top ten. Sequences were obtained from peripheral blood. Receptor source: a woman in her 70s with acute or convalescent COVID-19.

The V and J genes are TRBV6-4 and TRBJ2-1; a weak D match, TRBD1 (5 bases). Germline assignment: CDR1 MRHNA and CDR2 SNTAGT. The CDR3 loop spans 11 amino acids. Trimming stripped 5 bases from V and 10 bases from J, with 9 bases between. The CDR3 coding sequence is TGTGCCAGCAGTCAGGGTTCGGAGCAGTTCTTC. Translation gives CASSQGSEQFF.

This chain joins TRBV28 and TRBJ2-1; no reliable D call. This CDR3 comprises 14 residues. V lost 6 bases and J lost 6, with 15 bases in between. CDR1 and CDR2 (germline): MDHEN, SYDVKM. As DNA, the CDR3 is TGTGCCAGCAGGCATCCCCTAGGTCTCAATGAGCAGTTCTTC. Protein: CASRHPLGLNEQFF.

This clone appeared once. The genes are TRBV5-1 and TRBJ2-3; D not resolved. The CDR3 totals 16 residues. Germline-derived CDR1 and CDR2 are SGHRS and YFSETQ. Trimming pared 0 bases from V and 2 bases from J, leaving 13 bases between. CDR3 DNA sequence: TGCGCCAGCAGCTTGGAGACTCCCATTATCACAGATACGCAGTATTTT. This gives the protein CASSLETPIITDTQYF.

The chain uses TRBV3-1 (or the pseudogene TRBV3-2) and TRBJ2-3; D call uncertain. Germline CDR1 and CDR2: LGHDT and YNNKEL (reference sequence). With 5 bases removed from V and 1 base from J, the gap between germline ends came to 13 bases. This CDR3 spans 15 amino acids. This CDR3 is CASSSVLIGTDTQYF. Written as DNA, the CDR3 is TGTGCCAGCAGCTCCGTCCTAATCGGCACAGATACGCAGTATTTT.

The table lists this clone with a few counts. Written as DNA, the CDR3 is TGTGCCACTGACAGGGGTAGTGGTTCACCCCTCCACTTT. The encoded protein is CATDRGSGSPLHF. The chain couples TRBV19 to TRBJ1-6; 8 nucleotides align to TRBD1. This CDR3 contains 13 residues. From germline, CDR1 is LNHDA and CDR2 SQIVND (reference sequence). After removal of 10 bases from V and 9 bases from J, the junction contained 8 bases not matched to a gene.

In its sample, this clone was seen once. This chain uses TRBV7-9 with TRBJ1-5; a weak D match, TRBD1 (6 bases). The CDR3 is 14 residues long. The germline V gene has CDR1 SEHNR and CDR2 FQNEAQ (reference sequence). Deletions cut 5 bases from V and 6 bases from J, with 14 bases between. The CDR3: CASSRGGALQPQHF. The CDR3 DNA follows: TGTGCCAGCAGCAGAGGGGGGGCTCTTCAGCCCCAGCATTTT.

This chain uses TRBV28 with TRBJ1-2; D not certain. The length of the CDR3 is 14 residues. Deletions cut 7 bases from V and 1 base from J, with 13 bases between. The germline gives CDR1 MDHEN, CDR2 SYDVKM. Here the CDR3 reads CASITGGSNYGYTF. As DNA, the CDR3 is TGTGCCAGCATCACGGGCGGGAGTAACTATGGCTACACCTTC.

The rearrangement links TRBV30 to TRBJ2-1, with 7 bases that match TRBD2. Germline trimming cut 7 bases from V and 9 bases from J; bases unmatched to any gene: 12. This CDR3 has 13 amino acids. CDR1 GTSNPN and CDR2 SVGIG come from the germline V gene (reference sequence). In DNA, the CDR3 is TGTGCCTCTTCGTCTAGCGGCCGAAGTGAGCAGTTCTTC. Translating it yields CASSSSGRSEQFF.

V usage is TRBV9 and J usage is TRBJ1-1, with D hard to call. Trimming removed 0 bases at V and 6 bases at J, with 9 bases between. Per germline, CDR1 SGDLS and CDR2 YYNGEE. This CDR3 comprises 13 residues. CDR3 bases: TGTGCCAGCAGCGTAGAAATCAGATCTGAAGCTTTCTTT. This sequence encodes CASSVEIRSEAFF. Looking up the rest from reference TRBV9 and TRBJ1-1 gives the full variable domain: DSGVTQTPKHLITATGQRVTLRCSPRSGDLSVYWYQQSLDQGLQFLIQYYNGEERAKGNILERFSAQQFPDLHSELNLSSLELGDSALYFCASSVEIRSEAFFGQGTRLTVV.

The V call is TRBV5-5, the J call TRBJ2-3, with 11 bases aligning to TRBD1. The ends lost 4 bases at V and 6 bases at J; junction bases unmatched: 4. This CDR3 contains 14 residues. Germline V gene lookup returns CDR1 SGHKS and CDR2 YYEKEE (reference sequence). CDR3 region: CASSRTGGLDTQYF. The CDR3 DNA reads TGTGCCAGCAGCAGGACAGGGGGCTTGGATACGCAGTATTTT.

The chain couples TRBV4-2 to TRBJ2-3, with a weak D call TRBD2 (6 bases). The V gene's germline CDR1 is LGHNA and CDR2 YNFKEQ. Trimming cost V 0 bases and J 4 bases, with 8 bases left between them. The length of the CDR3 is 14 residues. The CDR3 sequence is CASSQERLADTQYF. DNA for the CDR3: TGTGCCAGCAGCCAAGAAAGACTAGCAGATACGCAGTATTTT.

The chain employs TRBV7-8 and TRBJ2-5; D might be TRBD1 (5 bases). The germline V gene has CDR1 SGHVS and CDR2 FQNEAQ. The CDR3 totals 13 residues. V gave up 1 base and J gave up 5 bases, with 8 bases separating them. The CDR3 sequence: CASSLVGRETQYF. The CDR3 nucleotides read TGTGCCAGCAGCTTAGTGGGGCGCGAGACCCAGTACTTC.

The chain uses TRBV19 and TRBJ1-2; D not certain. Trimming left V 3 bases short and J 4 bases short, with 6 bases between. This CDR3 is 12 amino acids long. Germline V gene lookup returns CDR1 LNHDA and CDR2 SQIVND (reference sequence). This chain's CDR3 is CASSISVYGYTF. CDR3 nucleotides: TGTGCCAGTAGTATTTCCGTCTATGGCTACACCTTC.

This clone was seen more than once but under ten times. The V and J genes are TRBV4-2 and TRBJ2-4, with 7 nucleotides matching TRBD2. After removal of 1 base from V and 7 bases from J, the junction contained 13 bases not matched to a gene. Germline CDR1 is LGHNA and CDR2 is YNFKEQ. The CDR3 is 17 residues long. CDR3 DNA sequence: TGTGCCAGCAGCCAAGTCGCGAACGACGGCGGGAGTAACATTCAGTACTTC. The encoded protein is CASSQVANDGGSNIQYF.

The chain links TRBV28 to TRBJ1-2, with D perhaps TRBD1 (5 bases). V was shortened by 5 bases and J by 1 base, with 17 bases between the two germline ends. The CDR3 totals 16 residues. Germline assignment: CDR1 MDHEN and CDR2 SYDVKM. The CDR3 DNA is TGTGCCAGCAGTCCGTCCCCCGGGGGAGGTAACTATGGCTACACCTTC. This encodes CASSPSPGGGNYGYTF.

This chain connects TRBV5-4 to TRBJ2-7; TRBD2 agrees at 7 bases. Germline V gives CDR1 SGHNT, CDR2 YYREEE (reference sequence). The V segment lost 4 bases and the J segment 0 bases; nucleotides outside the gene matches: 7. The CDR3 is made up of 15 amino acids. The CDR3 DNA sequence: TGTGCCAGCAGCCCAACTAGCGTTAGCTCCTACGAGCAGTACTTC. It specifies CASSPTSVSSYEQYF.

V is TRBV9 and J is TRBJ2-3; D may be TRBD1 (6 bases). Germline CDR1 reads SGDLS; CDR2 reads YYNGEE. This CDR3 region has 15 residues. The germline V and J ends were trimmed by 4 bases and 2 bases, with 14 bases remaining between them. For the CDR3, the DNA is TGTGCCAGCAGCTCCTATACAGGGCCCACAGATACGCAGTATTTT. Translation gives CASSSYTGPTDTQYF.

The chain employs TRBV7-3 and TRBJ1-1; D is possibly TRBD1 (6 bases). The CDR3 is 15 residues long. Trimming removed 2 bases at V and 4 bases at J, with 14 bases between. Germline V gives CDR1 SGHTA, CDR2 FQGTGA. The DNA for the CDR3 is TGTGCCAGCAGCTTACAACAGGGTCCCAGCACTGAAGCTTTCTTT. It is translated as CASSLQQGPSTEAFF.

The V call is TRBV9, the J call TRBJ2-3, with a weak D call TRBD2 (6 bases). V lost 4 bases and J lost 2, with 17 bases in between. Germline V lookup: CDR1 SGDLS, CDR2 YYNGEE. This CDR3 comprises 16 residues. The CDR3 is CASSPRGARITDTQYF. The CDR3 DNA sequence: TGTGCCAGCAGCCCCCGCGGGGCGAGGATCACAGATACGCAGTATTTT.

This chain uses TRBV7-2 with TRBJ2-5; 8 bases are a match to TRBD2. Unmatched junction bases numbered 2, after V lost 3 bases and J lost 2 bases. The CDR3 loop spans 14 amino acids. Germline CDR1 and CDR2: SGHTA and FQGNSA. CDR3 in DNA: TGTGCCAGCAGCTTTAGCGGGATTCAAGAGACCCAGTACTTC. Amino acids: CASSFSGIQETQYF.

The chain links TRBV10-2 to TRBJ2-3; D is undetermined. Germline V CDR1 and CDR2: WSHSY, SAAADI. V lost 6 bases and J 0 bases, leaving 7 bases between the germline ends. There are 13 residues in the CDR3. The CDR3 region has the DNA TGCGCCAGCAGCGTCCGTAGCACAGATACGCAGTATTTT. Translated, it gives CASSVRSTDTQYF.

The chain links TRBV3-1 (or the pseudogene TRBV3-2) to TRBJ1-3; D might be TRBD1 (5 bases). The CDR3 contains 15 residues. V was pared by 4 bases and J by 4 bases, with 14 bases between. From germline, CDR1 is LGHDT and CDR2 YNNKEL (reference sequence). DNA of the CDR3: TGTGCCAGCAGCCCCGTCACAGGTTGGGGAAACACCATATATTTT. It is translated as CASSPVTGWGNTIYF.

The gene calls are TRBV6-2 or TRBV6-3 and TRBJ2-1; 9 nucleotides match TRBD2. The CDR3 extends over 15 amino acids. Germline CDR1 and CDR2: MNHEY and SVGEGT. V was pared by 5 bases and J by 8 bases, with 10 bases of the junction left unmatched. The CDR3 nucleotides are TGTGCCAGCAGTAACCGAGCGGGAGGTTATCATGAGCAGTTCTTC. Its translation is CASSNRAGGYHEQFF.

The gene calls are TRBV6-5 and TRBJ1-3; D may be TRBD1 (6 bases). There are 15 residues in the CDR3. Germline assignment: CDR1 MNHEY and CDR2 SVGAGI. V lost 6 bases and J 4 bases, leaving 16 bases between the germline ends. The chain's CDR3 is CASRTLGQKGNTIYF. The CDR3 nucleotides are TGTGCCAGCAGGACCTTAGGACAGAAAGGAAACACCATATATTTT.